The subject of this entry is one T cell receptor (beta chain). Trimming left V 7 bases short and J 5 bases short, with 14 bases between. CDR1 is LNHDA, CDR2 SQIVND, per germline (reference sequence). CDR3 length equals 14 residues. Patients were not receiving therapy at sample collection. Sorted CD3+CD4-CD8+CD45RA- TILs were divided into DN, SP and DP by CD39 and CD103. This sample is part of a study of CD39 and CD103 CD8 tumor-infiltrating T cells. Whole-study context: Shown patients: HPV-positive HNSCC, HPV-negative HNSCC, ovarian cancer, melanoma.

Assay: immunoSEQ multiplex PCR; the TCRdb copy retains only in-frame clones and omits some. The sample includes 2,000 to 2,500 clones, 72% of them seen just once. The sample taken for sequencing was CD39- CD103- CD8+ T cells sorted from the tumor. Subset noted: CD103-CD39- double-negative CD45RA- CD8 T cells. This clonotype was obtained from a human donor with head and neck squamous cell carcinoma. J is TRBJ1-4 and V is TRBV19, with D possibly matching TRBD1 (5 bases). The CDR3 loop reads CASNPGVWNEKLFF. The CDR3 nucleotides are TGTGCCAGTAACCCGGGGGTTTGGAATGAAAAACTGTTTTTT. Using reference TRBV19 and TRBJ1-4 for the parts outside the CDR3, the full variable domain is DGGITQSPKYLFRKEGQNVTLSCEQNLNHDAMYWYRQDPGQGLRLIYYSQIVNDFQKGDIAEGYSVSREKKESFPLTVTSAQKNPTAFYLCASNPGVWNEKLFFGSGTQLSVL.